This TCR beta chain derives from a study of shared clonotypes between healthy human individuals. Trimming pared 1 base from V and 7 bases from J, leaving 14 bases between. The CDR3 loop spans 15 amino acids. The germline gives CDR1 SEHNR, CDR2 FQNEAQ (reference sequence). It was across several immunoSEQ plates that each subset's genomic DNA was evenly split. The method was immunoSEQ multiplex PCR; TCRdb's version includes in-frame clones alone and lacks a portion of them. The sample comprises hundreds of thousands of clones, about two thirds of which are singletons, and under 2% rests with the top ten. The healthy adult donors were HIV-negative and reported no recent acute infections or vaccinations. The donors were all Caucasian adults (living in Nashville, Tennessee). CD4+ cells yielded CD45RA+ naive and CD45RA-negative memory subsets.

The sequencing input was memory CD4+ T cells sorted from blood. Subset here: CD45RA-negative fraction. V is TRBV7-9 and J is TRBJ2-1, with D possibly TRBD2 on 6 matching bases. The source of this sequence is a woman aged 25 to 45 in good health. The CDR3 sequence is CASSLEGGMRNEQFF. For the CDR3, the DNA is TGTGCCAGCAGCTTAGAGGGAGGTATGAGGAATGAGCAGTTCTTC.